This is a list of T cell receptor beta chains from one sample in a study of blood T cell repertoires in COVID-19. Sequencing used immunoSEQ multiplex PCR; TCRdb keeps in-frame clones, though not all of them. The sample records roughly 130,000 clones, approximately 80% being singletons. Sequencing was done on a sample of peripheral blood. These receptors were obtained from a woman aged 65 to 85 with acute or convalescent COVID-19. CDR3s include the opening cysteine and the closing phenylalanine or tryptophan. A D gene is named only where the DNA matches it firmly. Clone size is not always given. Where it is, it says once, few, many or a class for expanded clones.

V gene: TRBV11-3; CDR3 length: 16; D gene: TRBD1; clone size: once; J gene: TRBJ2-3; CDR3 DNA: TGTGCCAGCAGCTTAAGACCGGGACAGGGACCAGATACGCAGTATTTT; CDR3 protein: CASSLRPGQGPDTQYF
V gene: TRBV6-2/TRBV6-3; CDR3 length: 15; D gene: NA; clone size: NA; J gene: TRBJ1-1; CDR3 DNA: TGTGCCAGCAGTTACATCGGGTCCGGGAACACTGAAGCTTTCTTT; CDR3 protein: CASSYIGSGNTEAFF
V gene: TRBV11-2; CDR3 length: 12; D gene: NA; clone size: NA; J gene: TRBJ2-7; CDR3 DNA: TGTGCCAGCAGCTTACTGACAGACGAGCAGTACTTC; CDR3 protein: CASSLLTDEQYF
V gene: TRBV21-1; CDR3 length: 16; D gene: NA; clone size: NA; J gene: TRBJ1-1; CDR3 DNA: TGTGCCAGCAGCAAAGATGCGGCAGGGAAGAACACTGAAGCTTTCTTT; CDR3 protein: CASSKDAAGKNTEAFF
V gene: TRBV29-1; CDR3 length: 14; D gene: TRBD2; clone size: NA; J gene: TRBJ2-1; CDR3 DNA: TGCAGCGCCATCCTGGGGGGGGTAATAAATGAGCAGTTCTTC; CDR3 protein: CSAILGGVINEQFF
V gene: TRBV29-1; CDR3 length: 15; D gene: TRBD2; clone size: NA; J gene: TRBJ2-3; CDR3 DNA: TGCAGCGTTGACGCTAGCGGGGGAAACACAGATACGCAGTATTTT; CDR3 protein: CSVDASGGNTDTQYF
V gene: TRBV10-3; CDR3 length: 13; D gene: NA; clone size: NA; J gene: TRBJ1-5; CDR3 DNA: TGTGCCATCAGTTCGGAGGTTCGCCAGCCCCAGCATTTT; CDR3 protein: CAISSEVRQPQHF
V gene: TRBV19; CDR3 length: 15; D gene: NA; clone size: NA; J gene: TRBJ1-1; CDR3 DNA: TGTGCCAGTATTGGTATGAGGGCGGAGGACACTGAAGCTTTCTTT; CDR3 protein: CASIGMRAEDTEAFF
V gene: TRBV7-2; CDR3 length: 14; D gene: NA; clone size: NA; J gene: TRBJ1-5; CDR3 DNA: TGTGCCAGCAGCAAGGACAGAGATAGGCAGCCCCAGCATTTT; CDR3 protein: CASSKDRDRQPQHF
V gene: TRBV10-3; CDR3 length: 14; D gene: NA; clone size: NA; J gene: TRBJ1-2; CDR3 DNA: TGTGCCATCAGTCAAAACCGGGACTACTATGGCTACACCTTC; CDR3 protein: CAISQNRDYYGYTF
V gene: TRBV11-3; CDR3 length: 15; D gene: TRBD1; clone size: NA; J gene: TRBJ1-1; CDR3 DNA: TGTGCCAGCAGCTTAGATTCAGGGGGACACACTGAAGCTTTCTTT; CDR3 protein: CASSLDSGGHTEAFF
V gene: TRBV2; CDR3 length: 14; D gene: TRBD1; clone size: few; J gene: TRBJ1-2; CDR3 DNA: TGTGCCAGCAGCACGACAGGGTTGCCATATGGCTACACCTTC; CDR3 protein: CASSTTGLPYGYTF
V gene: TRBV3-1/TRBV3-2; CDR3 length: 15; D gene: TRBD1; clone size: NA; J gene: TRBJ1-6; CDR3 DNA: TGTGCCAGCAGCCATAGACAGGGACCTAATTCACCCCTCCACTTT; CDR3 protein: CASSHRQGPNSPLHF
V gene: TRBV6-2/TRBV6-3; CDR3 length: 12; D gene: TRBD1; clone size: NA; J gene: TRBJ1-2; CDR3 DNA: TGTGCCAGCAGTTACGGGACAGCGGGCTACACCTTC; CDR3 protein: CASSYGTAGYTF
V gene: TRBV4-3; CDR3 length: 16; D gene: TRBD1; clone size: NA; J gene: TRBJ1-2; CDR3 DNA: TGCGCCAGCAGCCAAGACCGGGACAGGAAGTCGGCTGGCTACACCTTC; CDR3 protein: CASSQDRDRKSAGYTF
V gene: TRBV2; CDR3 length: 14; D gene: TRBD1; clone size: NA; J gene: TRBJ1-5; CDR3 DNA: TGTGCCAGCAGGGTGGACAGGGTTAATCAGCCCCAGCATTTT; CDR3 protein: CASRVDRVNQPQHF
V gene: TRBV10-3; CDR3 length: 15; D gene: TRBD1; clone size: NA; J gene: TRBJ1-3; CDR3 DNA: TGTGCCATCAGTGATCCGGGACAGGGCGGTAGAACCATATATTTT; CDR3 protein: CAISDPGQGGRTIYF
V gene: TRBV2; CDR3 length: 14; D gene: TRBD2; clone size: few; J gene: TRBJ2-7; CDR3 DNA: TGTGCCAGCAGGGTTAGCGGGGCCTCCTACGAGCAGTACTTC; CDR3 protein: CASRVSGASYEQYF
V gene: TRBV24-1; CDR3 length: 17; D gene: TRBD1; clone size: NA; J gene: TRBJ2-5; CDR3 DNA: TGTGCCACCAGTGATTTCCCATCACAGGGGGGAAGAGAGACCCAGTACTTC; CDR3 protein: CATSDFPSQGGRETQYF
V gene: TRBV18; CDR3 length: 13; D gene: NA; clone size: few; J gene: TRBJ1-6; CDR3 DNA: TGTGCCAGCTCACCAAGAGCTAATTCACCCCTCCACTTT; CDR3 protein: CASSPRANSPLHF
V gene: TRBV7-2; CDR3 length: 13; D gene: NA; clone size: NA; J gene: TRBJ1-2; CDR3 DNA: TGTGCCAGCAGATTGACGGGGAACTATGGCTACACCTTC; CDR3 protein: CASRLTGNYGYTF
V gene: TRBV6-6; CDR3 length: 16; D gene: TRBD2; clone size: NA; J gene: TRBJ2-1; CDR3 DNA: TGTGCCAGCAGCTCATCTGGCTGGGACTACGGGAATGAGCAGTTCTTC; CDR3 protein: CASSSSGWDYGNEQFF
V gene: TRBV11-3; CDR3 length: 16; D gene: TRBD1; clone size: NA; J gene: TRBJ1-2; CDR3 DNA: TGTGCCAGCAGCCCTCCGGGACAGAGTAGTTACTATGGCTACACCTTC; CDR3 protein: CASSPPGQSSYYGYTF
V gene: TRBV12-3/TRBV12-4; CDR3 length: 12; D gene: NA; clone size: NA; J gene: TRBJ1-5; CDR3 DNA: TGTGCCAGCAGTTTCGGTAATCAGCCCCAGCATTTT; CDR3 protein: CASSFGNQPQHF
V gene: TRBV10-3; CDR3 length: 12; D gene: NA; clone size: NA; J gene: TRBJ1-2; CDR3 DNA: TGTGCCATCAGTGACGGAGGGTATGGCTACACCTTC; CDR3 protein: CAISDGGYGYTF
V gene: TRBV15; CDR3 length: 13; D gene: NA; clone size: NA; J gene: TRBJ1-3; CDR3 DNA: TGTGCCACCAGCCCGGGACAATTAAACACCATATATTTT; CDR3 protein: CATSPGQLNTIYF
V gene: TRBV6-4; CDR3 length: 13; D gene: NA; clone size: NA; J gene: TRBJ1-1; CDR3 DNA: TGTGCCAGCAGTGACTCGACGGGTTTGAGGGCTTTCTTT; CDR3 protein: CASSDSTGLRAFF
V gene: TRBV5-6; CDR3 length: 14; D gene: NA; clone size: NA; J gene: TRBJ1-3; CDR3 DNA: TGTGCCAGCAGCCGGAGGGCGGTAGGAAACACCATATATTTT; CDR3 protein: CASSRRAVGNTIYF